The 8 T cell receptor beta chains presented below share a single source sample, sequenced in a study of post-analysis software for immune sequencing data. Study results and limitations: About 5 TRBV segments occurring more often in patients than controls included TRBV5-6, TRBV5-1 and TRBV20-1.

Incorporated into the TCR beta cDNA libraries were unique molecular identifiers, which served to reduce PCR and sequencing biases. MiXCR, run by TCRdb on the PCR reads, gives a single entry per CDR3 protein. This table has about 770,000 distinct CDR3 sequences, about 45% appearing once. For these TCRs, the target antigens are not known. Material: blood. These receptors were taken from a girl aged 10 to 17 with multiple sclerosis.

This clonotype has more than one count but fewer than ten. The rearrangement uses TRBV15 and TRBJ2-3, with 10 bases fitting TRBD1. The V segment lost 3 bases and the J segment 2 bases; nucleotides outside the gene matches: 8. CDR3 length: 17 amino acids. Germline V gene lookup returns CDR1 LNHNV and CDR2 YYDKDF (reference sequence). CDR3 loop: CATSRAGTGAYTDTQYF. In nucleotides, the CDR3 is TGTGCCACCAGCAGGGCCGGGACAGGGGCGTACACAGATACGCAGTATTTT.

As to this clonotype: A much more abundant neighbour one base away suggests this may be a read error. The V and J genes are TRBV24-1 and TRBJ2-7; D may correspond to TRBD1 or TRBD2 (6 bases each). The germline V gene has CDR1 KGHDR and CDR2 SFDVKD. Trimming took off 6 bases at V and 1 base at J, with 12 bases between the two ends. The CDR3 totals 14 residues. DNA of the CDR3: TGTGCCACCAGTTGGGGGGCAGCATCCTACGAGCAGTACTTC. Translated: CATSWGAASYEQYF.

This clonotype showed up just a few times. The chain is built from TRBV11-2 and TRBJ1-5; D is unclear. This CDR3 region has 13 residues. CDR1 and CDR2 from the germline V gene are SGHAT and FQNNGV. Trimming took off 5 bases at V and 6 bases at J, with 11 bases between the two ends. CDR3 residues: CASSPRGVQPQHF. The CDR3 DNA reads TGTGCCAGCAGCCCGCGTGGCGTTCAGCCCCAGCATTTT.

The chain couples TRBV20-1 to TRBJ1-2, with no clear D. The V and J ends lost 6 bases and 6 bases respectively, with 14 bases between them. The germline V gene has CDR1 DFQATT and CDR2 SNEGSKA (reference sequence). CDR3 length: 12 amino acids. CDR3 sequence reads: CSALHMGDGYTF. CDR3 bases: TGCAGTGCACTCCACATGGGCGATGGCTACACCTTC.

In its sample, this clonotype was seen a few times. CDR3 DNA sequence: TGTGCCAGCAGCCTACGCCCGTGGACAGAAGAGACCCAGTACTTC. Protein product: CASSLRPWTEETQYF. The J gene is TRBJ2-5, the V gene TRBV6-5; D possibly corresponds to TRBD1 (6 bases). V was shortened by 6 bases and J by 3 bases, with 17 bases between the two germline ends. The germline CDR1 and CDR2 sequences are MNHEY and SVGAGI. The CDR3 consists of 15 residues.

This clonotype was recorded once. Here the CDR3 reads CATSRDFDEQFF. CDR3 in DNA: TGTGCCACCAGCAGAGATTTCGATGAGCAGTTCTTC. J is TRBJ2-1 and V is TRBV15; unclear D gene. CDR3 size: 12 residues. The germline gives CDR1 LNHNV, CDR2 YYDKDF (reference sequence). Trimming pared 0 bases from V and 8 bases from J, leaving 5 bases between.

This clonotype occurred once. The V gene is TRBV30, the J gene TRBJ1-2, with D uncertain. Germline V gives CDR1 GTSNPN, CDR2 SVGIG (reference sequence). The ends were cut back, 3 bases at V and 4 bases at J, with 9 bases in the middle. The length of the CDR3 is 12 residues. CDR3 region: CAWRAAAYGYTF. Here the CDR3 DNA reads TGTGCCTGGAGAGCCGCTGCCTATGGCTACACCTTC. The full variable domain, rest sourced from reference TRBV30 and TRBJ1-2, is SQTIHQWPATLVQPVGSPLSLECTVEGTSNPNLYWYRQAAGRGLQLLFYSVGIGQISSEVPQNLSASRPQDRQFILSSKKLLLSDSGFYLCAWRAAAYGYTFGSGTRLTVV.

CDR3 in amino acids: CATSRSGLSETQYF. The CDR3 DNA sequence: TGTGCCACCAGCAGGTCGGGACTAAGCGAGACCCAGTACTTC. The rearrangement joins TRBV15 to TRBJ2-5, with 7 bases aligning to TRBD2. The CDR3 loop spans 14 amino acids. The V gene end was trimmed by 3 bases and the J gene end by 5 bases; junction bases not matched to a gene: 6. Looked up from germline, CDR1 is LNHNV and CDR2 is YYDKDF (reference sequence).